These 15 T cell receptor beta chains originate from one sample sequenced in a study of cytomegalovirus exposure and HLA in healthy donors. In the PCR, 60 Vbeta and 13 Jbeta primers were used. Profiling relied on immunoSEQ multiplex PCR, and the TCRdb table lists in-frame clones only, not all of them. The sample carries 140,000 or so clones, 75% to 85% recorded once. Sequenced input: PBMCs. The source of these receptors is a man aged 40-55 years in good health and CMV-seronegative.

This clone came up many times. This chain connects TRBV6-5 to TRBJ1-2, with D maybe TRBD1 (6 bases). Germline V CDR1 and CDR2: MNHEY, SVGAGI. The CDR3 sequence is 12 residues long. The V end lost 6 bases, the J end lost 5 bases, and 10 bases lay between the germline ends. The CDR3 region is CASRMRGYGYTF. In DNA, the CDR3 is TGTGCCAGCAGGATGAGGGGGTATGGCTACACCTTC.

The V gene is TRBV27, the J gene TRBJ2-7; D call uncertain. There are 14 residues in the CDR3. Germline-derived CDR1 and CDR2 are MNHEY and SMNVEV (reference sequence). The V end lost 5 bases, the J end lost 0 bases, and 11 bases lay between the germline ends. The CDR3 here is CASSASMSSYEQYF. DNA of the CDR3: TGTGCCAGCAGTGCATCTATGAGCTCCTACGAGCAGTACTTC.

The J gene is TRBJ2-5, the V gene TRBV5-6; 11 nucleotides agree with TRBD1. Matching the DNA end better, TRBJ2-7 makes the J call doubtful. This CDR3 spans 14 amino acids. CDR1 SGHDT and CDR2 YYEEEE come from the germline V gene. The CDR3 sequence is CASSGQGARIEQYF. CDR3 bases: TGTGCCAGCAGCGGACAGGGGGCGCGGATCGAGCAGTACTTC.

V gene TRBV18 combines with J gene TRBJ2-7; D is possibly TRBD2 (6 bases). The germline CDR1 and CDR2 sequences are KGHSH and LQKENI. This CDR3 comprises 14 residues. The ends were cut back, 2 bases at V and 5 bases at J, with 13 bases in the middle. The CDR3 is CASSPFGGVDEQYF. For the CDR3, the DNA is TGTGCCAGCTCACCATTCGGGGGAGTCGACGAGCAGTACTTC.

The chain is built from TRBV9 and TRBJ1-2; possible D gene TRBD1, 5 bases. This CDR3 spans 15 amino acids. Trimming stripped 3 bases from V and 4 bases from J, with 16 bases between. Germline V lookup: CDR1 SGDLS, CDR2 YYNGEE. Here the CDR3 reads CASSGTFGGIYGYTF. The CDR3 DNA is TGTGCCAGCAGCGGAACCTTTGGGGGGATCTATGGCTACACCTTC.

This chain links TRBV14 with TRBJ2-3, with D unclear. This CDR3 spans 15 amino acids. The germline V gene has CDR1 SGHDN and CDR2 FVKESK. Deletions cut 2 bases from V and 2 bases from J, with 11 bases between. CDR3 DNA: TGTGCCAGCAGCCAAAGTGCCAGACTCACAGATACGCAGTATTTT. Translated: CASSQSARLTDTQYF.

The CDR3 coding sequence is TGTGCCAGCAGTTTACCCAGAGAGACCCAGTACTTC. Translating gives CASSLPRETQYF. The chain recombines TRBV28 with TRBJ2-5; no clear D gene. The CDR3 length is 12 residues. The V gene's germline CDR1 is MDHEN and CDR2 SYDVKM. Trimming removed 2 bases from V and 4 bases from J, with 5 bases in between.

V gene TRBV19 combines with J gene TRBJ1-4; D perhaps matches TRBD1 (6 bases). V was cut by 5 bases and J by 3 bases, with 19 bases left in between. Germline loops: CDR1 LNHDA, CDR2 SQIVND (reference sequence). This CDR3 has 17 residues. CDR3 amino acids: CASSPRQELTSNEKLFF. The CDR3 DNA reads TGTGCCAGTAGTCCAAGACAGGAGTTAACTTCTAATGAAAAACTGTTTTTT.

This clone occurred once. J is TRBJ2-5 and V is TRBV4-2, with D possibly matching TRBD2 (7 bases). Trimming stripped 8 bases from V and 11 bases from J, with 18 bases between. The CDR3 extends over 12 amino acids. CDR1 and CDR2 (germline): LGHNA, YNFKEQ. The CDR3 loop is CASGPLGGGQYF. CDR3 nucleotide sequence: TGTGCCAGCGGACCTCTGGGAGGGGGGCAGTACTTC.

This clone is a singleton in its sample. V usage is TRBV19 and J usage is TRBJ1-6, with TRBD1 identical over 9 bases. Germline trimming cut 5 bases from V and 0 bases from J; bases unmatched to any gene: 11. The CDR3 runs 19 residues. The V gene's germline CDR1 is LNHDA and CDR2 SQIVND (reference sequence). Written as DNA, the CDR3 is TGTGCCAGTAGTGCGGGGACAGGGACAACGAGCTCCTATAATTCACCCCTCCACTTT. As protein: CASSAGTGTTSSYNSPLHF.

The chain carries TRBV7-3 and TRBJ1-6; 7 positions agree with TRBD1. The CDR3 contains 15 residues. V lost 0 bases, J lost 8 bases, and 4 bases stayed unmatched. The germline CDR1 and CDR2 sequences are SGHTA and FQGTGA. The CDR3 region has the DNA TGTGCCAGCAGCTTAACGACAGGGAGAGATTCACCCCTCCACTTT. This gives the protein CASSLTTGRDSPLHF. Filled out from reference TRBV7-3 and TRBJ1-6, the complete variable domain reads GAGVSQTPSNKVTEKGKYVELRCDPISGHTALYWYRQSLGQGPEFLIYFQGTGAADDSGLPNDRFFAVRPEGSVSTLKIQRTERGDSAVYLCASSLTTGRDSPLHFGNGTRLTVT.

The V call is TRBV5-6, the J call TRBJ1-5; D gene unclear. This CDR3 is 13 amino acids long. V was trimmed by 0 bases and J by 7 bases, leaving 8 bases between them. Germline CDR1 SGHDT, CDR2 YYEEEE. The CDR3 region is CASSLGGRQPQHF. CDR3 nucleotides: TGTGCCAGCAGCTTGGGTGGGCGCCAGCCCCAGCATTTT.

This chain connects TRBV6-5 to TRBJ1-2; D remains unclear. The CDR3 totals 15 residues. V was cut by 6 bases and J by 7 bases, with 21 bases left in between. The V gene's germline CDR1 is MNHEY and CDR2 SVGAGI. This CDR3 is CASRPPGRSQRGYTF. In DNA, the CDR3 is TGTGCCAGCAGACCCCCGGGGAGATCCCAACGTGGCTACACCTTC.

This clone was counted a single time. This rearrangement joins TRBV7-3 to TRBJ2-2; unclear D gene. V was trimmed by 4 bases and J by 1 base, leaving 10 bases between them. This CDR3 region has 15 residues. Germline V gene data show CDR1 as SGHTA and CDR2 as FQGTGA. The DNA for the CDR3 is TGTGCCAGCAGCTCCCAGGTGTTGAACACCGGGGAGCTGTTTTTT. Amino acids: CASSSQVLNTGELFF.

The chain is built from TRBV5-1 and TRBJ2-1; D might be TRBD2 (6 bases). V was cut by 4 bases and J by 3 bases, with 8 bases left in between. Germline CDR1 is SGHRS and CDR2 is YFSETQ. This CDR3 is 13 amino acids long. Written as DNA, the CDR3 is TGCGCCAGCAGCCAGACTAGCTACAATGAGCAGTTCTTC. Protein product: CASSQTSYNEQFF.